The present T cell receptor (beta chain) was sequenced within a study of CD8 T cells in ankylosing spondylitis. Libraries of TCR beta came from quantitative 5'-RACE with molecular barcodes. TCRdb used MiXCR to reprocess the 5' RACE reads, holding one entry per CDR3 protein. The sample holds approximately 150,000 distinct CDR3 sequences, approximately 17% seen once. The germline V and J ends were trimmed by 2 bases and 5 bases, with 16 bases remaining between them. Germline V gene sequence: CDR1 SNHLY, CDR2 FYNNEI. The CDR3 is made up of 15 amino acids. For this clonotype: Its cognate antigen is unknown.

Findings and limits, study-wide: Several highly homologous variants formed a TCR beta motif that appeared characteristic of ankylosing spondylitis blood.

This sequence joins TRBV2 and TRBJ2-7, with D perhaps matching TRBD1 (5 bases). This sequence was found in a male donor with ankylosing spondylitis. The sequenced sample was blood, either unsorted or a sorted T cell fraction (not recorded which). CDR3 sequence (DNA): TGTGCCAGCAGTGAATTTGGTGGCAGGGTCGACGAGCAGTACTTC. This gives the protein CASSEFGGRVDEQYF.